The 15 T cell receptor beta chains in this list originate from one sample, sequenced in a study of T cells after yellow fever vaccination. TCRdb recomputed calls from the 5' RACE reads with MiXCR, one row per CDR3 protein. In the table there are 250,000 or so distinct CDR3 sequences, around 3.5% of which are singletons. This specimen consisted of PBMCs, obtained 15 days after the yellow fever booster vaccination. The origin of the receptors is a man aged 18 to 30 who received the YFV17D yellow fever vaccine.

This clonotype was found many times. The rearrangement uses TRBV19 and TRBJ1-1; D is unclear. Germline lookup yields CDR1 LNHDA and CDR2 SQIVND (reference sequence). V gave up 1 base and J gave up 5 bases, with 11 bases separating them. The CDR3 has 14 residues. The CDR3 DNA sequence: TGTGCCAGTAGTATAGGGCAGGATTTGACTGAAGCTTTCTTT. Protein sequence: CASSIGQDLTEAFF. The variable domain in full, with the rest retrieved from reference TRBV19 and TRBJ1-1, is DGGITQSPKYLFRKEGQNVTLSCEQNLNHDAMYWYRQDPGQGLRLIYYSQIVNDFQKGDIAEGYSVSREKKESFPLTVTSAQKNPTAFYLCASSIGQDLTEAFFGQGTRLTVV.

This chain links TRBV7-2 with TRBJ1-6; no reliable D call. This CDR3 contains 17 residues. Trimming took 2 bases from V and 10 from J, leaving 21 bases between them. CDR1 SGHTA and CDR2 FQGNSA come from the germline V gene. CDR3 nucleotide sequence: TGTGCCAGCAGCTTACTTTTCGGGTCCTCCCCCGGCTCACCCCTCCACTTT. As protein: CASSLLFGSSPGSPLHF.

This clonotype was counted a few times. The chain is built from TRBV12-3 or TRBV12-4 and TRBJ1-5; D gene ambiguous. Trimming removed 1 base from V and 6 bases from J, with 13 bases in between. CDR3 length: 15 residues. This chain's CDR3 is CASSLGGTLGQPQHF. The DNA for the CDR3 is TGTGCCAGCAGTTTAGGGGGTACCCTGGGTCAGCCCCAGCATTTT.

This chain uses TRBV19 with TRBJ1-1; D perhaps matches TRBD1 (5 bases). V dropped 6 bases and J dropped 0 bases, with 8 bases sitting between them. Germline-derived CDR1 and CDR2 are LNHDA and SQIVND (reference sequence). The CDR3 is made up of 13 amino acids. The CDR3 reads CASRRQMNTEAFF. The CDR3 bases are TGTGCCAGTAGGCGACAGATGAACACTGAAGCTTTCTTT.

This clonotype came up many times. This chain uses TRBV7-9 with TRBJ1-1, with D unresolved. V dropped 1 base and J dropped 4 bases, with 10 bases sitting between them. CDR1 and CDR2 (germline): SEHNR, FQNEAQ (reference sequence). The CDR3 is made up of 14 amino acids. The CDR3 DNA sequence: TGTGCCAGCAGCTTAGTTTGGGGTGTCACTGAAGCTTTCTTT. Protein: CASSLVWGVTEAFF.

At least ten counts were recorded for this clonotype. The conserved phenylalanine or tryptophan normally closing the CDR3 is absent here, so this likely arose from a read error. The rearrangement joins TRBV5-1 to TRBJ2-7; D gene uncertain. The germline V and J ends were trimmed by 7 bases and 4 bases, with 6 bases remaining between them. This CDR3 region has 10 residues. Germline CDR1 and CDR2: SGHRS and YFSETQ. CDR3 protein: CASGVYEQYL. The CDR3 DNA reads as TGCGCCAGCGGAGTATACGAGCAGTACCTC.

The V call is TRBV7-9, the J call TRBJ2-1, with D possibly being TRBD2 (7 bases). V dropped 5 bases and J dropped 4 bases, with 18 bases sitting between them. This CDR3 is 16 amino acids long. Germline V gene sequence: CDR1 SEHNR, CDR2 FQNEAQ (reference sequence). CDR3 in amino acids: CASSPGGLAVYNEQFF. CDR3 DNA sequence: TGTGCCAGCAGCCCCGGGGGGCTAGCAGTTTACAATGAGCAGTTCTTC. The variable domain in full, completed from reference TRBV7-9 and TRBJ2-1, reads DTGVSQNPRHKITKRGQNVTFRCDPISEHNRLYWYRQTLGQGPEFLTYFQNEAQLEKSRLLSDRFSAERPKGSFSTLEIQRTEQGDSAMYLCASSPGGLAVYNEQFFGPGTRLTVL.

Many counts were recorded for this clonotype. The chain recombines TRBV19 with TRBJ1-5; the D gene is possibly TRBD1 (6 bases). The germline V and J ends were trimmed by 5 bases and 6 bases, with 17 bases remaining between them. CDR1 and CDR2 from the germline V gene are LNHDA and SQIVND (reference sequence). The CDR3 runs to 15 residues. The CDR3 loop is CASSESAGGIQPQHF. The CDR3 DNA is TGTGCCAGTAGTGAGAGTGCGGGGGGCATTCAGCCCCAGCATTTT.

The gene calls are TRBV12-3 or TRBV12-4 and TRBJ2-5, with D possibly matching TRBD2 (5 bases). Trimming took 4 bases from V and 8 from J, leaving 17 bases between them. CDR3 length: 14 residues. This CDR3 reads CASSSSRIPGTQYF. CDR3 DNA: TGTGCCAGCAGTTCTAGCAGGATCCCGGGAACCCAGTACTTC.

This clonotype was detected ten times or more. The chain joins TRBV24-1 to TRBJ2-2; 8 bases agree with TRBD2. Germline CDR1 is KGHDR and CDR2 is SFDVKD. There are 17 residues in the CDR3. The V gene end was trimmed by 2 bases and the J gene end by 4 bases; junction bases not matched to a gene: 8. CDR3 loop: CATSDSGGASVTGELFF. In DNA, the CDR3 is TGTGCCACCAGTGATTCGGGAGGGGCGTCGGTCACCGGGGAGCTGTTTTTT.

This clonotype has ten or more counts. The CDR3: CAISPERSGYTF. CDR3 DNA sequence: TGTGCCATCAGCCCCGAGCGCTCTGGCTACACCTTC. The rearrangement joins TRBV10-3 to TRBJ1-2; D remains ambiguous. Germline V lookup: CDR1 ENHRY, CDR2 SYGVKD. CDR3 length equals 12 residues. Trimming took 6 bases from V and 7 from J, leaving 12 bases between them.

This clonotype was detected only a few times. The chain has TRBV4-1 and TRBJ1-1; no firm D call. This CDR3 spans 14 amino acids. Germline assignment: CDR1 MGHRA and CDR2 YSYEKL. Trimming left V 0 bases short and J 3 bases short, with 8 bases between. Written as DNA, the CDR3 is TGCGCCAGCAGCCAAGAATGGTCGGACACTGAAGCTTTCTTT. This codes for CASSQEWSDTEAFF.

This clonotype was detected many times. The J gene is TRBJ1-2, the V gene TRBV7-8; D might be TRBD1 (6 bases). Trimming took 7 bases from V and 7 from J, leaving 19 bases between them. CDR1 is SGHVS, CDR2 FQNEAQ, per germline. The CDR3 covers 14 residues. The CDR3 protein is CASTLGGGGGGYTF. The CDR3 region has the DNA TGTGCCAGCACCCTAGGAGGGGGTGGCGGTGGCTACACCTTC.

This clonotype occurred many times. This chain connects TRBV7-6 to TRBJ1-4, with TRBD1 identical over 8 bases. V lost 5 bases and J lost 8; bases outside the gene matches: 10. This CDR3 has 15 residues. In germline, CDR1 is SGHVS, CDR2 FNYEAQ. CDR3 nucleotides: TGTGCCAGCAGCCCGTGGACAGGGTCAGGGGAAAAACTGTTTTTT. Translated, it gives CASSPWTGSGEKLFF.

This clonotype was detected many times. The CDR3, as DNA: TGTGCCACCAGTGACTCGTACACCCAGACCCAGTACTTC. It yields the protein CATSDSYTQTQYF. The rearrangement links TRBV24-1 to TRBJ2-5, with no clear D. The CDR3 runs to 13 residues. The ends were cut back, 4 bases at V and 6 bases at J, with 11 bases in the middle. Germline V gene data show CDR1 as KGHDR and CDR2 as SFDVKD.